This TCR beta chain was sequenced in a study of spatial heterogeneity in lung cancer. Background on the study: Every unique TCR and UMI combination, on average, appeared more than ten times in raw reads. Overall study findings and caveats: Among blood samples, ubiquitous expanded tumor TCRs appeared more at resection than at follow-up.

Germline V gene data show CDR1 as MDHEN and CDR2 as SYDVKM. The ends lost 1 base at V and 4 bases at J; junction bases unmatched: 3. The CDR3 is made up of 14 amino acids. Time point of the sample: sample taken at primary tumor resection. Sequencing covered unsorted whole RNA taken from tumor, nontumor lung or frozen PBMC. The sample holds many counts of this clonotype. Its matching antigen is unknown. Single TCR cDNA molecules each had their own unique molecular identifier. TCRdb used MiXCR to reprocess the 5' RACE reads, holding one entry per CDR3 protein. The data contain roughly 28,000 distinct CDR3 sequences, roughly 8.4% of them singletons.

The genes are TRBV28 and TRBJ2-5; 7 nucleotides match TRBD1. The sample consisted of PBMCs, taken at surgery. This sequence originates from a female donor with early-stage non-small cell lung cancer. The CDR3 coding sequence is TGTGCCAGCAGTTTATCCGGGACAGCAGAGACCCAGTACTTC. It codes for CASSLSGTAETQYF.